A single sample is the source of the 27 T cell receptor beta chains below, sequenced in a study of OX40 agonist ivuxolimab in advanced cancers. The protocol was immunoSEQ multiplex PCR, while the TCRdb copy is restricted to in-frame clones and leaves out a portion. The table lists tens of thousands of clones, approximately 90% of them singletons. Here the sequenced sample was CD4+ or CD8+ T cells sorted from blood, taken in a trial of the OX40 agonist ivuxolimab. Receptors were obtained from an adult with an advanced solid tumor such as melanoma, head and neck, liver or kidney cancer.

The gene calls are TRBV14 and TRBJ2-5; D possibly uses TRBD1 or TRBD2 (5 bases each). Trimming removed 0 bases from V and 7 bases from J, with 9 bases in between. Germline CDR1 and CDR2: SGHDN and FVKESK. The CDR3 has 13 amino acids. Here the CDR3 DNA reads TGTGCCAGCAGCCAAGATCGGGGCGCGACCCAGTACTTC. It translates to CASSQDRGATQYF. Supplemented by reference TRBV14 and TRBJ2-5, the full variable domain reads EAGVTQFPSHSVIEKGQTVTLRCDPISGHDNLYWYRRVMGKEIKFLLHFVKESKQDESGMPNNRFLAERTGGTYSTLKVQPAELEDSGVYFCASSQDRGATQYFGPGTRLLVL.

The CDR3 sequence: CASSQDGQLNTEAFF. DNA of the CDR3: TGCGCCAGCAGCCAAGACGGACAGCTAAACACTGAAGCTTTCTTT. The gene calls are TRBV4-3 and TRBJ1-1; a possible D gene is TRBD1 (6 bases). CDR3 length: 15 amino acids. Germline V gives CDR1 LGHNA, CDR2 YSLEER. With 0 bases removed from V and 2 bases from J, the gap between germline ends came to 10 bases.

In nucleotides, the CDR3 is TGTGCCAGCAAGGGCCGACTCACTGAAGCTTTCTTT. Protein sequence: CASKGRLTEAFF. The chain has TRBV11-2 and TRBJ1-1, with D unresolved. Germline V gives CDR1 SGHAT, CDR2 FQNNGV. This CDR3 has 12 amino acids. V dropped 7 bases and J dropped 4 bases, with 10 bases sitting between them.

The CDR3 sequence: CASSLRLDSVGNQPQHF. The CDR3 nucleotides are TGTGCCAGCAGTTTACGTCTCGACAGCGTAGGCAATCAGCCCCAGCATTTT. This sequence joins TRBV27 and TRBJ1-5; perhaps TRBD1 as D (5 bases). CDR1 and CDR2 (germline): MNHEY, SMNVEV (reference sequence). Trimming removed 2 bases at V and 2 bases at J, with 16 bases between. The CDR3 sequence is 17 residues long.

V is TRBV5-6 and J is TRBJ2-5; 9 bases line up with TRBD2. This CDR3 has 14 amino acids. The germline V gene has CDR1 SGHDT and CDR2 YYEEEE. V dropped 4 bases and J dropped 0; count of bases not matched to a gene: 1. The CDR3 reads CASSRLADQETQYF. CDR3 coding DNA: TGTGCCAGCAGCCGACTAGCGGACCAAGAGACCCAGTACTTC.

DNA for the CDR3: TGTGCCATCAGTAGCGGGACAGGGGTTAATGAAAAACTGTTTTTT. It specifies CAISSGTGVNEKLFF. This chain joins TRBV10-3 and TRBJ1-4, with 10 positions matching TRBD1. Germline V CDR1 and CDR2: ENHRY, SYGVKD. J was trimmed by 4 bases and V by 5 bases; bases with no gene match: 4. This CDR3 is 15 amino acids long.

The chain links TRBV7-2 to TRBJ2-1; a weak D match, TRBD2 (5 bases). V shed 2 bases and J shed 2 bases, with 13 bases lying between them. Germline assignment: CDR1 SGHTA and CDR2 FQGNSA. CDR3 length: 16 residues. The CDR3 loop is CASSLRFGLTYNEQFF. CDR3 sequence (DNA): TGTGCCAGCAGCTTAAGGTTCGGACTTACCTACAATGAGCAGTTCTTC.

This rearrangement joins TRBV5-1 to TRBJ1-6, with D tentatively TRBD1 (5 bases). The germline gives CDR1 SGHRS, CDR2 YFSETQ. This CDR3 contains 16 residues. Between the trimmed V and J ends, which lost 0 bases and 7 bases, there was a span of 14 bases. CDR3 DNA sequence: TGCGCCAGCAGCTTGGAGGCTACCGGGGGGAATTCACCCCTCCACTTT. Translated: CASSLEATGGNSPLHF. Together with reference TRBV5-1 and TRBJ1-6, the CDR3 gives the full variable domain: KAGVTQTPRYLIKTRGQQVTLSCSPISGHRSVSWYQQTPGQGLQFLFEYFSETQRNKGNFPGRFSGRQFSNSRSEMNVSTLELGDSALYLCASSLEATGGNSPLHFGNGTRLTVT.

This chain links TRBV27 with TRBJ2-7; D not resolved. Germline loops: CDR1 MNHEY, CDR2 SMNVEV (reference sequence). Trimming left V 4 bases short and J 0 bases short, with 7 bases between. The CDR3 is 13 amino acids. The CDR3 protein is CASSWRVSYEQYF. The CDR3 DNA sequence: TGTGCCAGCAGTTGGAGAGTCTCCTACGAGCAGTACTTC.

The chain is built from TRBV7-8 and TRBJ2-5; TRBD2 is a possible D gene (7 bases). The CDR3 extends over 17 amino acids. Germline V lookup: CDR1 SGHVS, CDR2 FQNEAQ. V lost 8 bases and J lost 0, with 22 bases in between. DNA for the CDR3: TGTGCCAGCCTTAGGACAGCAAGCGGGGCATACCAAGAGACCCAGTACTTC. This sequence encodes CASLRTASGAYQETQYF.

The gene calls are TRBV11-2 and TRBJ1-1; D uncertain. Trimming left V 0 bases short and J 1 base short, with 12 bases between. The CDR3 sequence is 16 residues long. Germline-derived CDR1 and CDR2 are SGHAT and FQNNGV. CDR3 DNA sequence: TGTGCCAGCAGCTTAGATATCGGCAGACCGAACACTGAAGCTTTCTTT. It is translated as CASSLDIGRPNTEAFF.

The chain employs TRBV18 and TRBJ1-5; D unresolved. The CDR3 has 15 residues. Germline CDR1 reads KGHSH; CDR2 reads LQKENI. V lost 0 bases and J 0 bases, leaving 6 bases between the germline ends. The chain's CDR3 is CASSPPNYSNQPQHF. As DNA, the CDR3 is TGTGCCAGCTCACCACCTAACTATAGCAATCAGCCCCAGCATTTT.

The chain's CDR3 is CASRHPRVAFF. The CDR3 DNA sequence: TGTGCCAGCAGACACCCCCGTGTGGCTTTCTTT. The chain uses TRBV6-5 and TRBJ1-1; no definite D call. Germline CDR1 MNHEY, CDR2 SVGAGI. V lost 6 bases, J lost 11 bases, and 13 bases lay in between. This CDR3 is built from 11 residues.

The chain carries TRBV5-4 and TRBJ1-2, with D maybe TRBD1 (5 bases). V was shortened by 0 bases and J by 4 bases, with 10 bases between the two germline ends. From germline, CDR1 is SGHNT and CDR2 YYREEE (reference sequence). The CDR3 has 14 residues. Here the CDR3 reads CASSLGREGYGYTF. As DNA, the CDR3 is TGTGCCAGCAGCTTGGGCAGGGAGGGCTATGGCTACACCTTC.

The chain combines TRBV30 with TRBJ2-7; perhaps TRBD1 as D (5 bases). Trimming removed 4 bases at V and 6 bases at J, with 13 bases between. The CDR3 is made up of 12 amino acids. Germline CDR1 reads GTSNPN; CDR2 reads SVGIG (reference sequence). The CDR3 DNA is TGTGCCTGGACTTCCGCAGGGCTCGAGCAGTACTTC. Amino acid sequence: CAWTSAGLEQYF.

The chain is built from TRBV5-1 and TRBJ2-7; TRBD1 matches at 7 bases. Germline CDR1 and CDR2: SGHRS and YFSETQ. There are 14 residues in the CDR3. V gave up 4 bases and J gave up 1 base; unmatched junction bases: 5. CDR3: CASSLRTGSYEQYF. The DNA for the CDR3 is TGCGCCAGCAGCCTCAGGACAGGATCCTACGAGCAGTACTTC. The variable domain in full, completed from reference TRBV5-1 and TRBJ2-7, reads KAGVTQTPRYLIKTRGQQVTLSCSPISGHRSVSWYQQTPGQGLQFLFEYFSETQRNKGNFPGRFSGRQFSNSRSEMNVSTLELGDSALYLCASSLRTGSYEQYFGPGTRLTVT.

This chain uses TRBV10-3 with TRBJ2-3; D remains ambiguous. Germline-derived CDR1 and CDR2 are ENHRY and SYGVKD. Trimming removed 6 bases from V and 4 bases from J, with 8 bases in between. This CDR3 is built from 12 residues. CDR3 nucleotides: TGTGCCATCAGCCCACAAGCAGATACGCAGTATTTT. Protein: CAISPQADTQYF.

The chain links TRBV11-2 to TRBJ2-1; 12 bases match TRBD2. Germline V CDR1 and CDR2: SGHAT, FQNNGV. Germline trimming cut 6 bases from V and 9 bases from J; bases unmatched to any gene: 3. The CDR3 is 13 amino acids. As DNA, the CDR3 is TGTGCCAGCAGACTAGCGGGAGGAGGTGAGCAGTTCTTC. Translation: CASRLAGGGEQFF.

The rearrangement uses TRBV19 and TRBJ2-7, with 7 bases aligning to TRBD1. V dropped 5 bases and J dropped 3; count of bases not matched to a gene: 4. The CDR3 consists of 13 residues. From germline, CDR1 is LNHDA and CDR2 SQIVND (reference sequence). The CDR3 bases are TGTGCCAGTAGTTCGTGGACAGGCTACGAGCAGTACTTC. Residues: CASSSWTGYEQYF.

In this sample, this clone turned up once. J is TRBJ2-6 and V is TRBV9, with 9 positions matching TRBD1. The CDR3 spans 17 residues. J was trimmed by 4 bases and V by 4 bases; bases with no gene match: 9. The V gene's germline CDR1 is SGDLS and CDR2 YYNGEE. As DNA, the CDR3 is TGTGCCAGCAGCATACAGGGGGCAACTCTGGGGGCCAACGTCCTGACTTTC. Translating gives CASSIQGATLGANVLTF.

This clone was detected only once. The CDR3 nucleotides are TGTGCCAGCAGCTTAGGTCTTTGGACAGGGAACACTGAAGCTTTCTTT. Amino acid sequence: CASSLGLWTGNTEAFF. The V and J genes are TRBV11-2 and TRBJ1-1; 7 bases are shared with TRBD1. CDR1 and CDR2 from the germline V gene are SGHAT and FQNNGV. V shed 1 base and J 1 base; nucleotides not matched to a gene: 6. This CDR3 contains 16 residues.

The chain has TRBV6-6 and TRBJ2-1; 12 positions agree with TRBD2. The CDR3 is 16 residues long. CDR1 is MNHNY, CDR2 SVGAGI, per germline (reference sequence). Losses at the gene ends were 6 bases for V and 12 bases for J; bases not matched to a gene: 15. The CDR3: CASSARGLAGGRAQFF. In DNA, the CDR3 is TGTGCCAGCAGCGCGCGAGGTCTAGCGGGGGGGCGGGCGCAGTTCTTC.

This clone was seen once. The rearrangement links TRBV19 to TRBJ1-4, with a possible D match to TRBD1 (6 bases). This CDR3 region has 14 residues. V was shortened by 11 bases and J by 8 bases, with 21 bases between the two germline ends. CDR1 is LNHDA and CDR2 is SQIVND in the germline V gene (reference sequence). The CDR3 is CAHKIGRGPEKLFF. The CDR3 DNA sequence: TGTGCCCATAAAATAGGCAGGGGACCCGAAAAACTGTTTTTT. Drawing the rest from reference TRBV19 and TRBJ1-4, the complete variable domain is DGGITQSPKYLFRKEGQNVTLSCEQNLNHDAMYWYRQDPGQGLRLIYYSQIVNDFQKGDIAEGYSVSREKKESFPLTVTSAQKNPTAFYLCAHKIGRGPEKLFFGSGTQLSVL.

V is TRBV6-5 and J is TRBJ2-7, with TRBD2 as a possible D gene (7 bases). This CDR3 spans 14 amino acids. The germline CDR1 and CDR2 sequences are MNHEY and SVGAGI. Trimming left V 2 bases short and J 9 bases short, with 17 bases between. The CDR3 DNA reads as TGTGCCAGCAGTTACCGGGGGGACAACCCGGGGCAGTACTTC. This sequence encodes CASSYRGDNPGQYF.

The rearrangement joins TRBV5-5 to TRBJ2-7; 8 positions match TRBD1. Unmatched junction bases numbered 6, after V lost 5 bases and J lost 2 bases. This CDR3 region has 14 residues. Germline-derived CDR1 and CDR2 are SGHKS and YYEKEE (reference sequence). This chain's CDR3 is CASSPTGATYEQYF. As DNA, the CDR3 is TGTGCCAGCAGTCCGACAGGGGCGACCTACGAGCAGTACTTC.

The CDR3 sequence is CASKPVRSQPQHF. The CDR3 DNA is TGTGCCAGCAAACCTGTTCGATCACAGCCCCAGCATTTT. The chain links TRBV6-1 to TRBJ1-5, with D uncertain. Trimming took 7 bases from V and 7 from J, leaving 14 bases between them. Germline lookup yields CDR1 MNHNS and CDR2 SASEGT. The CDR3 totals 13 residues.

The chain joins TRBV6-1 to TRBJ2-7, with 10 nucleotides matching TRBD1. Germline-derived CDR1 and CDR2 are MNHNS and SASEGT. Losses at the gene ends were 6 bases for V and 3 bases for J; bases not matched to a gene: 5. This CDR3 has 14 amino acids. CDR3 amino acids: CASRDRGFNYEQYF. The CDR3 nucleotides are TGTGCCAGCAGGGACAGGGGGTTTAACTACGAGCAGTACTTC.